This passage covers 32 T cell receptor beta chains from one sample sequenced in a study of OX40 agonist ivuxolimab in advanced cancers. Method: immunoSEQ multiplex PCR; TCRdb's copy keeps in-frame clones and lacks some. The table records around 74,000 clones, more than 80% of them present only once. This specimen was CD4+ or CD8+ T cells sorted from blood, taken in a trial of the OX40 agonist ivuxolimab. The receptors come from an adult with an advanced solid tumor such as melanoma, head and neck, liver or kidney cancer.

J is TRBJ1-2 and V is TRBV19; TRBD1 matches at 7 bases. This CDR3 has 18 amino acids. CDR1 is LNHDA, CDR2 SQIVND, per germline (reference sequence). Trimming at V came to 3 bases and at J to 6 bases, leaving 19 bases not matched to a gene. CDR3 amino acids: CASSIYNEGADPYNGYTF. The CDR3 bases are TGTGCCAGTAGTATTTATAACGAGGGGGCGGACCCATATAATGGCTACACCTTC.

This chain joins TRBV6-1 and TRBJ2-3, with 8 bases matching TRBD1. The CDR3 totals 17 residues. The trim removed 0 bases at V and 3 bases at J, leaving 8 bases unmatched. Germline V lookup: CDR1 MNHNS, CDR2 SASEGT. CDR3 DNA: TGTGCCAGCAGTGAAGCGCTCCCAGGGGGCGGGACAGATACGCAGTATTTT. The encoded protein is CASSEALPGGGTDTQYF.

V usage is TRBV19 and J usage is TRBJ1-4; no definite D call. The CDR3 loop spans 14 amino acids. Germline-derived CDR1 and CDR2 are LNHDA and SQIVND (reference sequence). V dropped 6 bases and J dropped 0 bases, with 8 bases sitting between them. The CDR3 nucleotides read TGTGCCAGTAGCAAGGACGCAACTAATGAAAAACTGTTTTTT. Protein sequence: CASSKDATNEKLFF.

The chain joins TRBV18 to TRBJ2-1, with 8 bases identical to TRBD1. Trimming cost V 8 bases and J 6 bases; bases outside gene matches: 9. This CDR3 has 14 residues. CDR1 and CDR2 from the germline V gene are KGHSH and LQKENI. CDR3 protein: CASALATGGNEQFF. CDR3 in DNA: TGTGCCAGCGCCCTAGCTACAGGGGGCAATGAGCAGTTCTTC. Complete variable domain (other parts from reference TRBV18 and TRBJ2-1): NAGVMQNPRHLVRRRGQEARLRCSPMKGHSHVYWYRQLPEEGLKFMVYLQKENIIDESGMPKERFSAEFPKEGPSILRIQQVVRGDSAAYFCASALATGGNEQFFGPGTRLTVL.

As DNA, the CDR3 is TGTGCCAGCAGCCTCCAAGGTAGCGGAGGATTTTACGAGCAGTACTTC. It yields the protein CASSLQGSGGFYEQYF. The chain uses TRBV6-6 and TRBJ2-7; tentative D call: TRBD2 (6 bases). Deletions cut 6 bases from V and 4 bases from J, with 22 bases between. The CDR3 covers 16 residues. Germline V lookup: CDR1 MNHNY, CDR2 SVGAGI (reference sequence).

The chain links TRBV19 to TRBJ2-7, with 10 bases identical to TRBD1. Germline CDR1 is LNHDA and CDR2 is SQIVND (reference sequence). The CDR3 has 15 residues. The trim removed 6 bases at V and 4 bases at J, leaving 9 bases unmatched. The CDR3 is CASSRSGTGDYEQYF. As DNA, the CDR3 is TGTGCCAGTAGCCGGAGTGGGACAGGGGATTACGAGCAGTACTTC.

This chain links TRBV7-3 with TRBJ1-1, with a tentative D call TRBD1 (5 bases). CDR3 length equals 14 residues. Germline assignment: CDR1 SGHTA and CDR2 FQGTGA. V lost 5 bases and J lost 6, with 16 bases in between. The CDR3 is CASSPRLGVSEAFF. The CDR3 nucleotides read TGTGCCAGCAGCCCTCGTCTAGGGGTATCTGAAGCTTTCTTT.

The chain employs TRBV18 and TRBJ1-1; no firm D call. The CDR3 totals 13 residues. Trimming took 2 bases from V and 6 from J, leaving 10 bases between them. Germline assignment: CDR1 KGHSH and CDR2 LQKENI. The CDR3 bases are TGTGCCAGCTCACCAGGAGGAGGCCCTGAAGCTTTCTTT. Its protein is CASSPGGGPEAFF.

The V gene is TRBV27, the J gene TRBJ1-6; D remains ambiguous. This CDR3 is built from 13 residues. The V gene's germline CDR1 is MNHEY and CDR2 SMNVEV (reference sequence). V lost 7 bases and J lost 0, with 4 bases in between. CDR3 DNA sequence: TGTGCCAGCACGAACTCCTATAATTCACCCCTCCACTTT. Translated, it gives CASTNSYNSPLHF.

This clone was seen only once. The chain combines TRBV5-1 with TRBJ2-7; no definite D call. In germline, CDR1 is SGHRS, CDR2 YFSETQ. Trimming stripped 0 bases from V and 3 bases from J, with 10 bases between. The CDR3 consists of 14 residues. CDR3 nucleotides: TGCGCCAGCAGCTTGGGACCCGTTGGCTACGAGCAGTACTTC. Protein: CASSLGPVGYEQYF.

The DNA of the CDR3 is TGCGCCAGCAGCTTGGGGGACACCAATCAGCCCCAGCATTTT. It codes for CASSLGDTNQPQHF. V gene TRBV5-1 combines with J gene TRBJ1-5, with D tentatively TRBD1 (6 bases). The CDR3 length is 14 residues. The V gene's germline CDR1 is SGHRS and CDR2 YFSETQ. The germline V and J ends were trimmed by 0 bases and 3 bases, with 7 bases remaining between them.

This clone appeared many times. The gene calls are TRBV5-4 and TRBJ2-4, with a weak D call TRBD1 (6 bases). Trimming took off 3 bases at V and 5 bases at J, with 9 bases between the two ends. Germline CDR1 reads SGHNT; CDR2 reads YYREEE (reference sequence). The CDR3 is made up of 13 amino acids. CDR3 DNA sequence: TGTGCCAGCAGCTCGAGGACAGAAAACATTCAGTACTTC. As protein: CASSSRTENIQYF.

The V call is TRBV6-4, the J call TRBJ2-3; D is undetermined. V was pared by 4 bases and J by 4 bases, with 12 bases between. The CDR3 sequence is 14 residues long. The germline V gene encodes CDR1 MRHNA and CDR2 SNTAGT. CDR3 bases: TGTGCCAGCAGTGGCCGATCAGGCGCAGATACGCAGTATTTT. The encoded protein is CASSGRSGADTQYF.

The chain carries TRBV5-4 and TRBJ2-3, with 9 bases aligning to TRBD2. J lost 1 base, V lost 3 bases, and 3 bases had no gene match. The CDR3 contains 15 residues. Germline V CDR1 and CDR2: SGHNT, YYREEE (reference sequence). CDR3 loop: CASSYSSGGTDTQYF. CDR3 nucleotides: TGTGCCAGCAGCTACTCTAGCGGGGGCACAGATACGCAGTATTTT.

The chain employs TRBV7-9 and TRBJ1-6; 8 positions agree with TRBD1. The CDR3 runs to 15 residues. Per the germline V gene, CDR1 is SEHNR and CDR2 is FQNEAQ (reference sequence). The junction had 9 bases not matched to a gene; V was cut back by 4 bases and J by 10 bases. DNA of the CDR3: TGTGCCAGCAGCTCAGGGACAGGCCCCTGGTCACCCCTCCACTTT. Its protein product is CASSSGTGPWSPLHF.

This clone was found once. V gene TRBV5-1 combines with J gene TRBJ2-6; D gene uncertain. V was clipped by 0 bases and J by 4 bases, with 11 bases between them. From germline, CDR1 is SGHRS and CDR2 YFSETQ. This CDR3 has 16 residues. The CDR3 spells CASSLDPPLGANVLTF. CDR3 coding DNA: TGCGCCAGCAGCTTGGACCCTCCTTTGGGGGCCAACGTCCTGACTTTC.

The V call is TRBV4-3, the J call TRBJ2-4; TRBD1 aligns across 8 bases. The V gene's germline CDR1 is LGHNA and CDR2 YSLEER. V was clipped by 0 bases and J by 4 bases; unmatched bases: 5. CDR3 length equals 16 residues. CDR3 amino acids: CASSQDIGTGKNIQYF. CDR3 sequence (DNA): TGCGCCAGCAGCCAAGATATTGGGACAGGAAAAAACATTCAGTACTTC.

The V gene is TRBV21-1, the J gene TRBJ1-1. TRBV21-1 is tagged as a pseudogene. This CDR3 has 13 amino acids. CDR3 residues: CASLPSLNTEAFF. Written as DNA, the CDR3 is TGTGCCAGCCTGCCAAGTTTGAACACTGAAGCTTTCTTT.

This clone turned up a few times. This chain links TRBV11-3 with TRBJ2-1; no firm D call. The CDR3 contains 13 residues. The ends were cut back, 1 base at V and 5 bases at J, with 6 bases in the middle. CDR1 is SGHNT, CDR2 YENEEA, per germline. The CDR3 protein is CASSLASNNEQFF. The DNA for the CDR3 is TGTGCCAGCAGCTTAGCCTCAAACAATGAGCAGTTCTTC.

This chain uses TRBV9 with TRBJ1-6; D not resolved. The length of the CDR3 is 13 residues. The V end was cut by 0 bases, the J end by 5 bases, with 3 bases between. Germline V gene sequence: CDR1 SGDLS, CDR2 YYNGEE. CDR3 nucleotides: TGTGCCAGCAGCGTAGCTAATAATTCACCCCTCCACTTT. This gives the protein CASSVANNSPLHF. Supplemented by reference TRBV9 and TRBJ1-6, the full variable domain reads DSGVTQTPKHLITATGQRVTLRCSPRSGDLSVYWYQQSLDQGLQFLIQYYNGEERAKGNILERFSAQQFPDLHSELNLSSLELGDSALYFCASSVANNSPLHFGNGTRLTVT.

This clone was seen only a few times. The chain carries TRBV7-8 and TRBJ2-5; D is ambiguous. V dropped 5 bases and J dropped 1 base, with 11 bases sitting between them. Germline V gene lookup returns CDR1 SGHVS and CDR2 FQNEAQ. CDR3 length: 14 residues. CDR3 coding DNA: TGTGCCAGCAGCCCCCACCGTACCCAAGAGACCCAGTACTTC. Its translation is CASSPHRTQETQYF.

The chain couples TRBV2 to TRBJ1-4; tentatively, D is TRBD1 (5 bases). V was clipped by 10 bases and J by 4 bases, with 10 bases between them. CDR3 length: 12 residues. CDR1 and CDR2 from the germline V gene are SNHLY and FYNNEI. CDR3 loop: CATSGGNEKLFF. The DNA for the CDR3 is TGTGCCACTTCGGGGGGTAATGAAAAACTGTTTTTT. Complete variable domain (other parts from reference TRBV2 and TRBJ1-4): EPEVTQTPSHQVTQMGQEVILRCVPISNHLYFYWYRQILGQKVEFLVSFYNNEISEKSEIFDDQFSVERPDGSNFTLKIRSTKLEDSAMYFCATSGGNEKLFFGSGTQLSVL.

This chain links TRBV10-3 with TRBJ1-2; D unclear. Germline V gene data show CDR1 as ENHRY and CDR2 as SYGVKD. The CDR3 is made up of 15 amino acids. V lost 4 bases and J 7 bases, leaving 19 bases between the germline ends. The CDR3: CAISANTFSATGYTF. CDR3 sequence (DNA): TGTGCCATCAGTGCCAACACATTCTCGGCGACTGGCTACACCTTC.

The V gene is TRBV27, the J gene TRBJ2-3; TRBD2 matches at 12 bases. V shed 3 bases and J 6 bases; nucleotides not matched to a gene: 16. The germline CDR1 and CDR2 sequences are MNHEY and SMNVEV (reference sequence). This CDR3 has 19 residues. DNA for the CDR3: TGTGCCAGCAGTTTTTACCCCCCGGGACTAGCGGGCCGCCTCGATACGCAGTATTTT. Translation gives CASSFYPPGLAGRLDTQYF.

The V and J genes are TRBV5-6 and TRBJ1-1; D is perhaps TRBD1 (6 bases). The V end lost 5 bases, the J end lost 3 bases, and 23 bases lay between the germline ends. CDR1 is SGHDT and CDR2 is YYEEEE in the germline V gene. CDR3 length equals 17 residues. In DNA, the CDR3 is TGTGCCAGCAGTTCTCAAACAGGGAGGGTTCTTGACACTGAAGCTTTCTTT. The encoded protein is CASSSQTGRVLDTEAFF.

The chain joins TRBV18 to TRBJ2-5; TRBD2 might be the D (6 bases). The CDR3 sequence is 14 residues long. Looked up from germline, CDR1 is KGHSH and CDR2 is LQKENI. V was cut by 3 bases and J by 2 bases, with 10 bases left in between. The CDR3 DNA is TGTGCCAGCTCACCCTCTGGGACTCAAGAGACCCAGTACTTC. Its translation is CASSPSGTQETQYF.

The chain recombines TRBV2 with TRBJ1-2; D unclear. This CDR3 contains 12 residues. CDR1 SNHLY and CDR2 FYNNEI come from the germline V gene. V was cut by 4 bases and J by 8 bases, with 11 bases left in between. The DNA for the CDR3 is TGTGCCAGCAGTGGGGCAGGAGGGGGCTACACCTTC. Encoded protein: CASSGAGGGYTF.

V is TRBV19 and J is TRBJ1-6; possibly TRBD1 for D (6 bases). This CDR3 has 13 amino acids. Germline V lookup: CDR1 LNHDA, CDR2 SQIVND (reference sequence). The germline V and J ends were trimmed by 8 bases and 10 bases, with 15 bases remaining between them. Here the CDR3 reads CASAWGQRSPLHF. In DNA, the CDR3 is TGTGCCAGTGCCTGGGGGCAAAGATCACCCCTCCACTTT. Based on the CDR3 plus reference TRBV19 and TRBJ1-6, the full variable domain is DGGITQSPKYLFRKEGQNVTLSCEQNLNHDAMYWYRQDPGQGLRLIYYSQIVNDFQKGDIAEGYSVSREKKESFPLTVTSAQKNPTAFYLCASAWGQRSPLHFGNGTRLTVT.

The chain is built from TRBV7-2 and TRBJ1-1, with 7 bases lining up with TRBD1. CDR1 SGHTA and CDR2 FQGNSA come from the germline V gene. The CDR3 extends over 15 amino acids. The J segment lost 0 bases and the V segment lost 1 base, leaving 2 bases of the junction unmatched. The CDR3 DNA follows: TGTGCCAGCAGCTTAGGGGACAGAGTGAACACTGAAGCTTTCTTT. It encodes CASSLGDRVNTEAFF. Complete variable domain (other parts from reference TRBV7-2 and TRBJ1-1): GAGVSQSPSNKVTEKGKDVELRCDPISGHTALYWYRQSLGQGLEFLIYFQGNSAPDKSGLPSDRFSAERTGGSVSTLTIQRTQQEDSAVYLCASSLGDRVNTEAFFGQGTRLTVV.

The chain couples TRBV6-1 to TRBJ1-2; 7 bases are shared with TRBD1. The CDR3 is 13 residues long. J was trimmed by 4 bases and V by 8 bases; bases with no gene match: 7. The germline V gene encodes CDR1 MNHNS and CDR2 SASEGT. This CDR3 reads CASRLTGTYGYTF. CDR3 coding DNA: TGTGCCAGCCGCCTGACAGGGACCTATGGCTACACCTTC.

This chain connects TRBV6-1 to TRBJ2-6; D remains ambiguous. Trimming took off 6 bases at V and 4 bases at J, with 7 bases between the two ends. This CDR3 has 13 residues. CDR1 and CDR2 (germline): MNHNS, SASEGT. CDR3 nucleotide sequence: TGTGCCAGCAGGATTGGGGGGGCCAACGTCCTGACTTTC. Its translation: CASRIGGANVLTF.

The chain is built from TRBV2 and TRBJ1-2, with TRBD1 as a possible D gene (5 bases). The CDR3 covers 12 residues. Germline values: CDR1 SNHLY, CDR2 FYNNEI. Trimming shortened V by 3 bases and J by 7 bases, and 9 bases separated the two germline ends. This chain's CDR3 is CASSDREAGYTF. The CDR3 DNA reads TGTGCCAGCAGTGACAGGGAGGCTGGCTACACCTTC.